The 9 T cell receptor beta chains below come from one sample, sequenced in a study of beta chain features in type 1 diabetes (dated by TCRdb to the late 2010s). The paper as a whole reports these results and caveats: In all four CD4+ subsets, TCRB CDR3 length was moderately but significantly shorter in type 1 diabetes patients.

The library came from the immunoSEQ multiplex PCR assay. All of the isolated RNA was reverse transcribed with the High Capacity cDNA Reverse Transcription Kit, so expressed TCRB transcripts were sequenced. TCRdb stores this immuneACCESS table with in-frame sequences only. Part of the clones is absent; in the studies checked, under half of the shortfall reflects unresolved V genes, and no reason is known for the rest. This sample holds roughly 330,000 clones; approximately 12% were observed only once. The biggest ten clones account for roughly 0.015% of the sample. Their specific antigens are unknown. Sequenced input: naive CD4+ T cells from blood. The cell subset or site label on this specimen signifies: true naive CD4+ T cells. The receptors here all came from a woman aged 18 to 35 with type 1 diabetes.

The gene calls are TRBV9 and TRBJ2-1; 10 nucleotides line up with TRBD1. Germline V gene sequence: CDR1 SGDLS, CDR2 YYNGEE. Germline trimming cut 4 bases from V and 5 bases from J; bases unmatched to any gene: 6. This CDR3 has 15 residues. CDR3 DNA: TGTGCCAGCAGCTCCCGGACAGGGGGGAACAATGAGCAGTTCTTC. This sequence encodes CASSSRTGGNNEQFF. The variable domain in full, completed from reference TRBV9 and TRBJ2-1, reads DSGVTQTPKHLITATGQRVTLRCSPRSGDLSVYWYQQSLDQGLQFLIQYYNGEERAKGNILERFSAQQFPDLHSELNLSSLELGDSALYFCASSSRTGGNNEQFFGPGTRLTVL.

This chain joins TRBV19 and TRBJ2-1; 9 bases are shared with TRBD1. There are 16 residues in the CDR3. In germline, CDR1 is LNHDA, CDR2 SQIVND (reference sequence). Trimming took 5 bases from V and 12 from J; bases not matched to a gene: 17. The CDR3: CASSPVPEGQGSPQFF. CDR3 in DNA: TGTGCCAGTAGTCCCGTCCCAGAGGGACAGGGAAGTCCGCAGTTCTTC.

This clone occurred a few times. The chain employs TRBV19 and TRBJ2-3, with 10 bases matching TRBD2. This CDR3 has 16 residues. Germline V gene data show CDR1 as LNHDA and CDR2 as SQIVND (reference sequence). The trim removed 6 bases at V and 6 bases at J, leaving 12 bases unmatched. The CDR3 loop reads CASRSAGGPTGDTQYF. CDR3 coding DNA: TGTGCCAGTAGGTCAGCGGGAGGGCCAACGGGGGATACGCAGTATTTT.

This clone has only a few counts. The rearrangement uses TRBV18 and TRBJ2-7; no reliable D call. The V gene lost 0 bases and the J gene lost 7 bases, with 19 bases spanning the gap. Per germline, CDR1 KGHSH and CDR2 LQKENI. This CDR3 comprises 16 residues. CDR3 sequence (DNA): TGTGCCAGCTCACCACCACGGTTGGGCTCCTCCGCGGAGCAGTACTTC. Amino acids: CASSPPRLGSSAEQYF.

This chain uses TRBV14 with TRBJ2-1; TRBD1 might be the D (6 bases). V was pared by 4 bases and J by 2 bases, with 9 bases between. Germline V gene data show CDR1 as SGHDN and CDR2 as FVKESK. The CDR3 sequence is 14 residues long. The CDR3 here is CASSLGTPYNEQFF. The CDR3 region has the DNA TGTGCCAGCAGCCTTGGGACACCCTACAATGAGCAGTTCTTC.

This chain joins TRBV7-9 and TRBJ1-4; D is possibly TRBD1 (5 bases). Germline V CDR1 and CDR2: SEHNR, FQNEAQ (reference sequence). Trimming removed 3 bases from V and 3 bases from J, with 8 bases in between. The CDR3 runs 14 residues. This CDR3 is CASSFSRANEKLFF. For the CDR3, the DNA is TGTGCCAGCAGCTTCTCCAGGGCTAATGAAAAACTGTTTTTT.

In its sample, this clone was seen a few times. DNA of the CDR3: TGCAGCGTTGAAGGTGGGGCACCTGCTACGCAGTATTTT. This codes for CSVEGGAPATQYF. The V gene is TRBV29-1, the J gene TRBJ2-3, with D possibly being TRBD1 (5 bases). The CDR3 is 13 amino acids. Trimming shortened V by 1 base and J by 8 bases, and 13 bases separated the two germline ends. Per germline, CDR1 SQVTM and CDR2 ANQGSEA.

The chain links TRBV5-8 to TRBJ1-1; D is ambiguous. This CDR3 spans 13 amino acids. The germline V gene encodes CDR1 SGHTS and CDR2 YDEGEE. Trimming took off 0 bases at V and 7 bases at J, with 10 bases between the two ends. As DNA, the CDR3 is TGTGCCAGCAGCTTGGGTCCCCCCGGTGAAGCTTTCTTT. Its protein is CASSLGPPGEAFF. Drawing the rest from reference TRBV5-8 and TRBJ1-1, the complete variable domain is EAGVTQSPTHLIKTRGQQATLRCSPISGHTSVYWYQQALGLGLQFLLWYDEGEERNRGNFPPRFSGRQFPNYSSELNVNALELEDSALYLCASSLGPPGEAFFGQGTRLTVV.

This rearrangement joins TRBV11-3 to TRBJ2-1; the match to TRBD2 covers 9 bases. Germline CDR1 SGHNT, CDR2 YENEEA. The CDR3 sequence is 15 residues long. The ends lost 8 bases at V and 1 base at J; junction bases unmatched: 6. The CDR3 protein is CASEASGTSYNEQFF. The CDR3 region has the DNA TGTGCCAGCGAAGCTAGCGGGACTTCCTACAATGAGCAGTTCTTC.